Given below is one TCR beta chain in context. The data were taken from a study of blood T cell repertoires in COVID-19. Study at large: Samples of COVID-19 (acute and convalescent) were obtained from the United States, Italy and Spain.

Sequencing used immunoSEQ multiplex PCR; TCRdb keeps in-frame clones, though not all of them. The sample has about 84,000 clones, 75% to 85% seen once; the top ten hold under 35%. Germline V gene sequence: CDR1 MNHEY, CDR2 SVGAGI. The V gene lost 6 bases and the J gene lost 0 bases, with 6 bases spanning the gap. The CDR3 has 12 residues. Sequenced: peripheral blood. The rearrangement joins TRBV6-5 to TRBJ2-7, with D uncertain. This receptor was identified in a woman older than 75 with acute or convalescent COVID-19. The CDR3 DNA follows: TGTGCCAGCAGCACCAGCTCCTACGAGCAGTACTTC. Encoded protein: CASSTSSYEQYF.